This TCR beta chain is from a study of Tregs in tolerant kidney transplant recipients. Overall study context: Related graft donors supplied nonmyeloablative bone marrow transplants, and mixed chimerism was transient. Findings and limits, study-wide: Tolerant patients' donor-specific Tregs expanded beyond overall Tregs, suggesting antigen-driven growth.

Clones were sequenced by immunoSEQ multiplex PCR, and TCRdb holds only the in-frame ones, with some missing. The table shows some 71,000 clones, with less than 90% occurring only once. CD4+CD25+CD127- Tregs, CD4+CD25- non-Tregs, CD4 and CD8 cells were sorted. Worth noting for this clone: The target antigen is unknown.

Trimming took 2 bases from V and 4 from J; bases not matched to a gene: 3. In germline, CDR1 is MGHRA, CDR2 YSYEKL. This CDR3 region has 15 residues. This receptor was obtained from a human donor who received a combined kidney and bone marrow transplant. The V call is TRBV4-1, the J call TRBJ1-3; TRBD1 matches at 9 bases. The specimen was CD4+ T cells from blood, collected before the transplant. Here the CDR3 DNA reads TGCGCCAGCAGCCAACTACAGGGGGCGGGAAACACCATATATTTT. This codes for CASSQLQGAGNTIYF.